This T cell receptor (beta chain) derives from a study of blood T cell repertoires in COVID-19. Study details: Spain, Italy and the United States supplied samples that represented acute and convalescent COVID-19. Sources were T cells, B-cell-depleted T cells, or PBMCs; the material itself was cDNA or gDNA.

As processed by the authors: Amplification of reference gene primers was used by the study to estimate nucleated cell counts. Generated by immunoSEQ multiplex PCR, the TCRdb table keeps only in-frame clones and is missing some. V and J calls and clone size come straight from that table; D and trimming were deduced from the DNA. This sample has 150,000 or so clones, with around 83% found just once. Looked up from germline, CDR1 is SGHVS and CDR2 is FQNEAQ. This CDR3 is built from 12 residues. The V segment lost 1 base and the J segment 10 bases; nucleotides outside the gene matches: 1. Sequenced sample: peripheral blood. The chain has TRBV7-8 and TRBJ1-1; 9 bases align to TRBD1. The clonotype was recovered from a woman aged 50 to 65 in a cohort sampled during active or convalescent COVID-19. The CDR3 DNA is TGTGCCAGCAGCTTAGGGGACAGGGCAGCTTTCTTT. Translated, it gives CASSLGDRAAFF. Full variable domain (missing parts from reference TRBV7-8 and TRBJ1-1): GAGVSQSPRYKVAKRGQDVALRCDPISGHVSLFWYQQALGQGPEFLTYFQNEAQLDKSGLPSDRFFAERPEGSVSTLKIQRTQQEDSAVYLCASSLGDRAAFFGQGTRLTVV.